Listed below are T cell receptor beta chains from one sample, sequenced in a study of chemoradiotherapy in HPV16-positive cancers. Method: immunoSEQ multiplex PCR; TCRdb's copy keeps in-frame clones and lacks some. The sample yields 30,000 to 40,000 clones, 92% seen once. This specimen was blood, taken from a patient who underwent chemoradiotherapy. These receptors originate from a human donor with HPV-associated anogenital cancer. The CDR3 runs from the conserved cysteine through the conserved F or W. D genes are given only for firm matches. Size tells how often a clone was seen (once, few, many) or the class of an expanded clone, and some rows leave it out.

J gene: TRBJ1-2; D gene: NA; clone size: few; V gene: TRBV19; CDR3 DNA: TGTGCCAGTAGTTTTCTAGGTCGAGATGGCTACACCTTC; CDR3 protein: CASSFLGRDGYTF
J gene: TRBJ2-5; D gene: NA; clone size: NA; V gene: TRBV13; CDR3 DNA: TGTGCCAGCAGCTTGGGGTTCCAAGAGACCCAGTACTTC; CDR3 protein: CASSLGFQETQYF
J gene: TRBJ1-1; D gene: NA; clone size: few; V gene: TRBV2; CDR3 DNA: TGTGCCAGCAGGTATGACGGGGCCGCTTTCTTT; CDR3 protein: CASRYDGAAFF
J gene: TRBJ2-7; D gene: TRBD2; clone size: NA; V gene: TRBV5-1; CDR3 DNA: TGCGCCTCCGGCGGGGGATTTGGCTACGAGCAGTACTTC; CDR3 protein: CASGGGFGYEQYF
J gene: TRBJ2-5; D gene: NA; clone size: NA; V gene: TRBV14; CDR3 DNA: TGTGCCAGCAGCCAAGTTGGGGGAACACGGTCGGAGACCCAGTACTTC; CDR3 protein: CASSQVGGTRSETQYF
J gene: TRBJ1-4; D gene: NA; clone size: NA; V gene: TRBV2; CDR3 DNA: TGTGCCAGCAGTGAGCAGGGGACTAATGAAAAACTGTTTTTT; CDR3 protein: CASSEQGTNEKLFF
J gene: TRBJ1-6; D gene: NA; clone size: NA; V gene: TRBV28; CDR3 DNA: TGTGCCAGCAGACAACAGGGTCCCTATAATTCACCCCTCCACTTT; CDR3 protein: CASRQQGPYNSPLHF
J gene: TRBJ2-5; D gene: NA; clone size: NA; V gene: TRBV11-2; CDR3 DNA: TGTGCCAGCAGCTTAGGTAGGGGTGAGACCCAGTACTTC; CDR3 protein: CASSLGRGETQYF
J gene: TRBJ1-1; D gene: NA; clone size: NA; V gene: TRBV7-2; CDR3 DNA: TGTGCCAGCAGCTTTGATTACAGGAACACTGAAGCTTTCTTT; CDR3 protein: CASSFDYRNTEAFF
J gene: TRBJ2-7; D gene: NA; clone size: NA; V gene: TRBV11-3; CDR3 DNA: TGTGCCAGCAGCTTTAAGTATCAATACTACGAGCAGTACTTC; CDR3 protein: CASSFKYQYYEQYF
J gene: TRBJ1-5; D gene: NA; clone size: NA; V gene: TRBV7-2; CDR3 DNA: TGTGCCAGCAGCCTGAAGGGGTTGCCCCAGCATTTT; CDR3 protein: CASSLKGLPQHF
J gene: TRBJ1-2; D gene: TRBD1; clone size: NA; V gene: TRBV4-3; CDR3 DNA: TGCGCCAGCAGCCCGACTATGGACAGGAACTATGGCTACACCTTC; CDR3 protein: CASSPTMDRNYGYTF
J gene: TRBJ2-1; D gene: NA; clone size: NA; V gene: TRBV7-2; CDR3 DNA: TGTGCCAGCAGCCGACAGGTTTACAATGAGCAGTTCTTC; CDR3 protein: CASSRQVYNEQFF
J gene: TRBJ2-3; D gene: TRBD2; clone size: NA; V gene: TRBV7-9; CDR3 DNA: TGTGCCAGCAGCTTAGTACAGACTAGCGGGGGTGCGGATACGCAGTATTTT; CDR3 protein: CASSLVQTSGGADTQYF
J gene: TRBJ2-2; D gene: TRBD2; clone size: NA; V gene: TRBV7-3; CDR3 DNA: TGTGCCAGCAGCTTAACGTTAGCGGGGGGGCCGAACACCGGGGAGCTGTTTTTT; CDR3 protein: CASSLTLAGGPNTGELFF
J gene: TRBJ1-1; D gene: TRBD1; clone size: NA; V gene: TRBV30; CDR3 DNA: TGTGCCTGGAGCTCGGACAGGCTGAACACTGAAGCTTTCTTT; CDR3 protein: CAWSSDRLNTEAFF
J gene: TRBJ2-7; D gene: NA; clone size: NA; V gene: TRBV7-2; CDR3 DNA: TGTGCCAGCAGCTTAGCGCAGGGTTTTACCTACGAGCAGTACTTC; CDR3 protein: CASSLAQGFTYEQYF
J gene: TRBJ2-3; D gene: NA; clone size: NA; V gene: TRBV11-2; CDR3 DNA: TGTGCCAGCGGCGCGACTTTTAGCGGGGGGACAGGGACGCAGTATTTT; CDR3 protein: CASGATFSGGTGTQYF
J gene: TRBJ2-7; D gene: NA; clone size: NA; V gene: TRBV11-3; CDR3 DNA: TGTGCCAGCAGCTTAATCCGGGGGATCCCCTCCTACGAGCAGTACTTC; CDR3 protein: CASSLIRGIPSYEQYF
J gene: TRBJ2-3; D gene: TRBD1; clone size: NA; V gene: TRBV27; CDR3 DNA: TGTGCCAGCAGTCCTACTCCGGGACAGGCTATTCTATGGGAGGAAGATACGCAGTATTTT; CDR3 protein: CASSPTPGQAILWEEDTQYF
J gene: TRBJ1-4; D gene: TRBD1; clone size: NA; V gene: TRBV9; CDR3 DNA: TGTGCCAGCAGCGCCGAAACGACGGACAGGGTGGATGAAAAACTGTTTTTT; CDR3 protein: CASSAETTDRVDEKLFF
J gene: TRBJ2-3; D gene: TRBD2; clone size: NA; V gene: TRBV4-2; CDR3 DNA: TGTGCCAGCAGCCCAGCGGGGAGAGCAGATACGCAGTATTTT; CDR3 protein: CASSPAGRADTQYF
J gene: TRBJ1-1; D gene: NA; clone size: NA; V gene: TRBV7-8; CDR3 DNA: TGTGCCTGTGATTTGAACACTGAAGCTTTCTTT; CDR3 protein: CACDLNTEAFF
J gene: TRBJ1-1; D gene: NA; clone size: once; V gene: TRBV30; CDR3 DNA: TGTGCCTGCTACCGGGGGGGTATGAACACTGAAGCTTTCTTT; CDR3 protein: CACYRGGMNTEAFF
J gene: TRBJ1-6; D gene: NA; clone size: few; V gene: TRBV4-2; CDR3 DNA: TGTGCCAGCAGCCAAGATCGGGGAGGTAGTTCACCCCTCCACTTT; CDR3 protein: CASSQDRGGSSPLHF
J gene: TRBJ1-2; D gene: NA; clone size: NA; V gene: TRBV18; CDR3 DNA: TGTGCCAGCTCACCGCTTAGGGGAGGCTATGGCTACACCTTC; CDR3 protein: CASSPLRGGYGYTF
J gene: TRBJ2-2; D gene: NA; clone size: NA; V gene: TRBV7-9; CDR3 DNA: TGTGCCAGCAGCGGCGAAACCGGGGAGCTGTTTTTT; CDR3 protein: CASSGETGELFF